The 14 T cell receptor beta chains reported below all come from one sample, sequenced in a study of cytomegalovirus exposure and HLA in healthy donors. The study ran its PCR with 60 Vbeta and 13 Jbeta primers. The protocol was immunoSEQ multiplex PCR, while the TCRdb copy is restricted to in-frame clones and leaves out a portion. Of fewer than 250,000 clones listed, roughly four fifths are singletons. Source material: PBMCs. These receptors all stem from a woman aged 30 to 39 in good health and CMV-seropositive.

This clone turned up a few times. The chain is built from TRBV6-6 and TRBJ2-1; 10 nucleotides line up with TRBD1. This CDR3 has 15 amino acids. Germline-derived CDR1 and CDR2 are MNHNY and SVGAGI (reference sequence). Trimming took 5 bases from V and 6 from J; bases not matched to a gene: 7. The CDR3 here is CASSDRGRAINEQFF. CDR3 nucleotide sequence: TGTGCCAGCAGTGACAGGGGGCGGGCAATCAATGAGCAGTTCTTC.

V gene TRBV28 combines with J gene TRBJ2-2; 11 nucleotides line up with TRBD2. This CDR3 is 15 amino acids long. Trimming took 4 bases from V and 6 from J; bases not matched to a gene: 4. Germline CDR1 is MDHEN and CDR2 is SYDVKM. The CDR3 bases are TGTGCCAGCAGTTGGGTGACTAGCGGGGCCGGGGAGCTGTTTTTT. Amino acid sequence: CASSWVTSGAGELFF. Full variable domain (missing parts from reference TRBV28 and TRBJ2-2): DVKVTQSSRYLVKRTGEKVFLECVQDMDHENMFWYRQDPGLGLRLIYFSYDVKMKEKGDIPEGYSVSREKKERFSLILESASTNQTSMYLCASSWVTSGAGELFFGEGSRLTVL.

On this clone itself: Its ends do not fully match the called genes, so a read error is possible. This chain connects TRBV18 to TRBJ2-1; the D gene is possibly TRBD1 (7 bases). Germline V lookup: CDR1 KGHSH, CDR2 LQKENI. This CDR3 comprises 17 residues. CDR3 DNA: TGTGCCAGCTCTCCACCGCTGAGACAGGGACTTTGGAATGAGCAGTTCTTC. It codes for CASSPPLRQGLWNEQFF.

The chain couples TRBV5-1 to TRBJ1-1, with D unclear. The V gene's germline CDR1 is SGHRS and CDR2 YFSETQ. The length of the CDR3 is 15 residues. Trimming left V 0 bases short and J 0 bases short, with 9 bases between. This CDR3 is CASSLGEGMNTEAFF. The CDR3 coding sequence is TGCGCCAGCAGCTTGGGTGAGGGCATGAACACTGAAGCTTTCTTT. The variable domain in full, completed from reference TRBV5-1 and TRBJ1-1, reads KAGVTQTPRYLIKTRGQQVTLSCSPISGHRSVSWYQQTPGQGLQFLFEYFSETQRNKGNFPGRFSGRQFSNSRSEMNVSTLELGDSALYLCASSLGEGMNTEAFFGQGTRLTVV.

The rearrangement joins TRBV7-9 to TRBJ2-7; D unresolved. This CDR3 is built from 14 residues. Germline values: CDR1 SEHNR, CDR2 FQNEAQ (reference sequence). The V end lost 2 bases, the J end lost 0 bases, and 8 bases lay between the germline ends. The CDR3 nucleotides are TGTGCCAGCAGCTTACGAGACTTCTCCTACGAGCAGTACTTC. This encodes CASSLRDFSYEQYF.

This clone was seen more than once but under ten times. The V and J genes are TRBV5-1 and TRBJ2-7; 7 bases align to TRBD1. CDR1 and CDR2 (germline): SGHRS, YFSETQ. CDR3 length: 13 amino acids. Losses at the gene ends were 4 bases for V and 3 bases for J; bases not matched to a gene: 4. The CDR3 coding sequence is TGCGCCAGCAGCACTGGGACAGACTACGAGCAGTACTTC. As protein: CASSTGTDYEQYF.

V usage is TRBV6-1 and J usage is TRBJ1-2; 9 bases align to TRBD1. Germline loops: CDR1 MNHNS, CDR2 SASEGT. The CDR3 spans 14 residues. J gave up 6 bases and V 7 bases, and 9 bases lay outside the gene matches. The DNA of the CDR3 is TGTGCCAGCAAGACCGGGGACAGGGTAAATGGCTACACCTTC. It codes for CASKTGDRVNGYTF.

CDR3 region: CASSLQGRNIQYF. DNA for the CDR3: TGTGCCAGCAGCTTACAGGGGAGAAACATTCAGTACTTC. The chain links TRBV5-4 to TRBJ2-4; 7 bases align to TRBD1. Trimming took 2 bases from V and 6 from J; bases not matched to a gene: 2. The CDR3 has 13 amino acids. The V gene's germline CDR1 is SGHNT and CDR2 YYREEE (reference sequence).

The chain recombines TRBV6-1 with TRBJ2-7; 10 bases fit TRBD1. The CDR3 contains 14 residues. Germline V CDR1 and CDR2: MNHNS, SASEGT. With V trimmed by 4 bases and J by 4 bases, 4 bases remained unmatched. Here the CDR3 DNA reads TGTGCCAGCAGTGGGAGGACAGGGGGTTACGAGCAGTACTTC. It encodes CASSGRTGGYEQYF.

The chain links TRBV28 to TRBJ1-5; a possible D gene is TRBD1 (6 bases). The CDR3 has 15 amino acids. Germline CDR1 MDHEN, CDR2 SYDVKM. V was trimmed by 5 bases and J by 1 base, leaving 12 bases between them. The CDR3 protein is CASSGAGGSNQPQHF. CDR3 DNA: TGTGCCAGCAGTGGGGCGGGGGGCAGCAATCAGCCCCAGCATTTT.

DNA of the CDR3: TGCGCCAGCACCGATAGCGGGAGAAGCAATGAGCAGTTCTTC. Protein: CASTDSGRSNEQFF. The V call is TRBV10-1, the J call TRBJ2-1; 9 nucleotides match TRBD2. This CDR3 has 14 amino acids. The trim removed 7 bases at V and 6 bases at J, leaving 7 bases unmatched. Per the germline V gene, CDR1 is WNHNN and CDR2 is SYGVQD (reference sequence).

The genes are TRBV6-1 and TRBJ2-3, with D hard to call. Trimming cost V 2 bases and J 1 base, with 7 bases left between them. This CDR3 is built from 14 residues. Germline-derived CDR1 and CDR2 are MNHNS and SASEGT. CDR3: CASSETAGTDTQYF. CDR3 DNA: TGTGCCAGCAGTGAAACAGCCGGCACAGATACGCAGTATTTT.

The chain employs TRBV9 and TRBJ2-2, with 7 bases fitting TRBD1. The CDR3 is 21 residues long. Germline lookup yields CDR1 SGDLS and CDR2 YYNGEE. V lost 3 bases and J lost 1; bases outside the gene matches: 21. The CDR3 DNA sequence: TGTGCCAGCAGCGGCGGTCTTCCCACCAGGGGGAAGATCAAGAACACCGGGGAGCTGTTTTTT. It specifies CASSGGLPTRGKIKNTGELFF. Filled out from reference TRBV9 and TRBJ2-2, the complete variable domain reads DSGVTQTPKHLITATGQRVTLRCSPRSGDLSVYWYQQSLDQGLQFLIQYYNGEERAKGNILERFSAQQFPDLHSELNLSSLELGDSALYFCASSGGLPTRGKIKNTGELFFGEGSRLTVL.

The chain employs TRBV5-5 and TRBJ2-7; 9 bases map to TRBD2. Germline CDR1 and CDR2: SGHKS and YYEKEE (reference sequence). Trimming cost V 7 bases and J 1 base; bases outside gene matches: 6. This CDR3 region has 14 residues. CDR3 bases: TGTGCCAGCGGCCAGCGGGAGGAATCCTACGAGCAGTACTTC. Amino acids: CASGQREESYEQYF.